This TCR beta chain was captured by sequencing in a study of molecular identifiers for immune sequencing clone quantification. Whole-study findings and limits: Clones with over 20 RNA copies captured over 98% of effector molecules but under 1% of naive ones.

RNA fractions of 10%, 30% or 50% and about 19,000 to 1,000,000 sorted cells were the source of naive CD8 libraries. This clonotype was recorded many times. What it binds is unknown. TCRdb re-called the PCR reads with MiXCR, one entry per CDR3 protein. Here the sample spans 300,000 to 350,000 distinct CDR3 sequences, about a fifth being singletons. The sample taken for sequencing was naive CD8+ T cells from blood, with Jurkat cell RNA spiked in. This sample's subset: FACS-sorted CD8+CD4-CCR7+CD45RA+ naive T cells. This TCR derives from a human donor in good health. Some libraries in this study had Jurkat cell RNA spiked in.

Here the CDR3 reads CASSLAAVGVGQPQHF. The CDR3 DNA follows: TGTGCCAGCAGTTTAGCGGCTGTGGGGGTTGGACAGCCCCAGCATTTT. The V call is TRBV12-3 or TRBV12-4, the J call TRBJ1-5; tentative D call: TRBD1 (5 bases). The CDR3 covers 16 residues. V was trimmed by 0 bases and J by 7 bases, leaving 16 bases between them.